Each of the 15 T cell receptor beta chains below was sequenced from the same sample in a study of identical twins. TCRdb independently ran MiXCR on the 5' RACE reads; one entry per CDR3 protein. Of under 350,000 distinct CDR3 sequences detected, roughly 9.8% appear once; the ten largest clones hold approximately 6.6%. These sequences were also reported in another study, on yellow fever vaccine responses in identical twins.

Sequencing used CD8+ T cells sorted from blood. All receptors derive from a woman between 18 and 30 years old in good health.

This clonotype was picked up a small number of times. The genes are TRBV20-1 and TRBJ2-1; TRBD2 matches at 11 bases. Per germline, CDR1 DFQATT and CDR2 SNEGSKA (reference sequence). CDR3 size: 14 residues. V trimming: 6 bases; J trimming: 7 bases; junction bases outside the gene matches: 8. For the CDR3, the DNA is TGCAGTGCAACCAGACTAGCGGGGAGAAATGAGCAGTTCTTC. This translates into CSATRLAGRNEQFF.

CDR3 in DNA: TGCGCCAGCAGCCAAGCAGGGGGCGGCGGGAATTCACCCCTCCACTTT. Translated: CASSQAGGGGNSPLHF. The chain joins TRBV4-1 to TRBJ1-6; TRBD1 agrees at 8 bases. This CDR3 spans 16 amino acids. After removal of 1 base from V and 7 bases from J, the junction contained 6 bases not matched to a gene. Germline CDR1 and CDR2: MGHRA and YSYEKL.

This clonotype was found a few times. The chain uses TRBV20-1 and TRBJ2-7, with a tentative D call TRBD2 (5 bases). This CDR3 comprises 12 residues. V lost 1 base and J lost 2, with 6 bases in between. Germline V gene sequence: CDR1 DFQATT, CDR2 SNEGSKA (reference sequence). The CDR3 region is CSARVGAYEQYF. Written as DNA, the CDR3 is TGCAGTGCTAGAGTGGGAGCCTACGAGCAGTACTTC.

The gene calls are TRBV29-1 and TRBJ2-1; D may correspond to TRBD1 or TRBD2 (6 bases each). There are 14 residues in the CDR3. V lost 7 bases and J 3 bases, leaving 16 bases between the germline ends. Per the germline V gene, CDR1 is SQVTM and CDR2 is ANQGSEA. CDR3 DNA: TGCAGCGCCACGGGGGACATTTTCTACAATGAGCAGTTCTTC. Encoded protein: CSATGDIFYNEQFF.

The chain carries TRBV5-5 and TRBJ1-5; D not resolved. The CDR3 length is 15 residues. With 0 bases removed from V and 4 bases from J, the gap between germline ends came to 11 bases. Germline V CDR1 and CDR2: SGHKS, YYEKEE (reference sequence). CDR3 DNA: TGTGCCAGCAGCTTGGCCAGGACGGAAAATCAGCCCCAGCATTTT. It is translated as CASSLARTENQPQHF. The full variable domain, its missing parts supplied by reference TRBV5-5 and TRBJ1-5, is DAGVTQSPTHLIKTRGQQVTLRCSPISGHKSVSWYQQVLGQGPQFIFQYYEKEERGRGNFPDRFSARQFPNYSSELNVNALLLGDSALYLCASSLARTENQPQHFGDGTRLSIL.

A few counts support this clonotype. This CDR3 reads CASSPLPPEQFF. CDR3 nucleotides: TGTGCCAGCAGCCCCCTACCACCAGAGCAGTTCTTC. J is TRBJ2-1 and V is TRBV7-2; D is ambiguous. This CDR3 region has 12 residues. CDR1 and CDR2 (germline): SGHTA, FQGNSA. The ends were cut back, 5 bases at V and 10 bases at J, with 12 bases in the middle.

At least ten counts were recorded for this clonotype. The V gene is TRBV29-1, the J gene TRBJ2-1, with 7 bases identical to TRBD1. This CDR3 comprises 13 residues. Germline assignment: CDR1 SQVTM and CDR2 ANQGSEA. Trimming took 4 bases from V and 7 from J; bases not matched to a gene: 7. The CDR3 DNA is TGCAGCGTTGGCCCGGGACAGCCGAATGAGCAGTTCTTC. Translated, it gives CSVGPGQPNEQFF.

This clonotype has a handful of counts. V usage is TRBV24-1 and J usage is TRBJ1-5, with D perhaps matching TRBD1 (5 bases). The CDR3 covers 19 residues. V was cut by 6 bases and J by 0 bases, with 23 bases left in between. The germline V gene has CDR1 KGHDR and CDR2 SFDVKD. As DNA, the CDR3 is TGTGCCACCAGTCCAGGGACCCGTCAAACAACATATAGCAATCAGCCCCAGCATTTT. It codes for CATSPGTRQTTYSNQPQHF.

Ten or more counts support this clonotype. This chain joins TRBV24-1 and TRBJ2-4; D unresolved. CDR3 length: 11 amino acids. Germline V gene lookup returns CDR1 KGHDR and CDR2 SFDVKD. V was cut by 1 base and J by 6 bases, with 0 bases left in between. This CDR3 is CATSDLNIQYF. The CDR3 nucleotides are TGTGCCACCAGTGATTTAAACATTCAGTACTTC.

With respect to this clonotype: A much larger clone differs from this one at a single base, so this may be a read error. The V gene is TRBV12-3 or TRBV12-4, the J gene TRBJ2-1, with a weak D call TRBD1 (5 bases). This CDR3 is 13 amino acids long. The CDR3 loop reads CANSSTYGAEQFF. Written as DNA, the CDR3 is TGTGCCAACAGTTCTACCTATGGGGCTGAGCAGTTCTTC.

Here the CDR3 reads CAWSVLYNTEAFF. As DNA, the CDR3 is TGTGCCTGGAGTGTATTATATAACACTGAAGCTTTCTTT. The chain combines TRBV30 with TRBJ1-1, with D unresolved. Germline assignment: CDR1 GTSNPN and CDR2 SVGIG (reference sequence). CDR3 length: 13 amino acids. The V and J ends lost 0 bases and 2 bases respectively, with 7 bases between them.

At least ten counts were recorded for this clonotype. This rearrangement joins TRBV20-1 to TRBJ2-7; 8 bases line up with TRBD2. Germline lookup yields CDR1 DFQATT and CDR2 SNEGSKA (reference sequence). The CDR3 contains 13 residues. After removal of 6 bases from V and 3 bases from J, the junction contained 7 bases not matched to a gene. The CDR3 protein is CSAHGGAFYEQYF. The CDR3 DNA reads TGCAGTGCACACGGGGGGGCGTTCTACGAGCAGTACTTC.

The chain has TRBV9 and TRBJ2-1, with TRBD2 identical over 9 bases. Germline CDR1 reads SGDLS; CDR2 reads YYNGEE. The CDR3 totals 14 residues. V shed 3 bases, J shed 6 bases, and the junction held 4 bases outside the gene matches. This chain's CDR3 is CASSAGLASNEQFF. CDR3 nucleotide sequence: TGTGCCAGCAGCGCCGGACTAGCGAGCAATGAGCAGTTCTTC.

The chain couples TRBV12-3 or TRBV12-4 to TRBJ2-2; 10 nucleotides agree with TRBD1. J was trimmed by 6 bases and V by 6 bases; bases with no gene match: 10. There are 16 residues in the CDR3. CDR3 nucleotide sequence: TGTGCCAGCAGCCCCTGGGACAGGGGAGTGGCCGGGGAGCTGTTTTTT. Amino acids: CASSPWDRGVAGELFF.

This clonotype was seen repeatedly, ten times or more. V gene TRBV10-3 combines with J gene TRBJ2-2; a possible D gene is TRBD1 (5 bases). CDR1 and CDR2 from the germline V gene are ENHRY and SYGVKD. Trimming took off 7 bases at V and 1 base at J, with 7 bases between the two ends. The CDR3 has 13 amino acids. CDR3 residues: CAITTVNTGELFF. The CDR3 DNA follows: TGTGCCATCACGACAGTGAACACCGGGGAGCTGTTTTTT.